This T cell receptor beta chain stems from a study of T cells in Graves' hyperthyroidism and ophthalmopathy. This clonotype was detected many times. TCR beta CDR3 regions were amplified from RNA. When the TCR CDR3 underwent first-round RT-PCR, the HTBI primer set was used. One entry per CDR3 protein, called by TCRdb with MiXCR from the multiplex PCR reads. The sample has more than 450,000 distinct CDR3 sequences; around 15% are singletons. Investigators excluded patients with uncontrolled infection, other autoimmune disease, pregnancy or lactation. The study based diagnoses on clinical symptoms, serum thyroxine and TRAb, thyroid ultrasound and orbital computed tomography. The CDR3 spans 13 residues. Between the trimmed V and J ends, which lost 2 bases and 4 bases, there was a span of 8 bases. Germline loops: CDR1 MDHEN, CDR2 SYDVKM.

The chain links TRBV28 to TRBJ1-2; unclear D gene. Sequences were obtained from blood. The origin of this receptor is a woman aged 40 to 50 with Graves' hyperthyroidism. The CDR3 sequence: CASSLLVPYGYTF. The CDR3 DNA is TGTGCCAGCAGTTTACTTGTGCCCTATGGCTACACCTTC.